This T cell receptor (beta chain) was sequenced for a study of control samples from healthy donors and cancer patients. Generated by immunoSEQ multiplex PCR, the TCRdb table keeps only in-frame clones and is missing some. The table includes about 49,000 clones, 65% to 90% detected once. The junction had 13 bases not matched to a gene; V was cut back by 7 bases and J by 1 base. The CDR3 length is 17 residues. CDR1 LNHDA and CDR2 SQIVND come from the germline V gene (reference sequence). The source is a woman in her forties or fifties with lung cancer. The sequenced material came from PBMCs. V and J are TRBV19 and TRBJ1-1, with TRBD1 matching 9 bases. The CDR3 sequence: CASTSTGGRATNTEAFF. As DNA, the CDR3 is TGTGCCAGTACCTCGACAGGGGGTCGCGCGACGAACACTGAAGCTTTCTTT.